This T cell receptor (beta chain) was profiled in a study of graft-versus-host responses after intestinal transplantation. Overall study: Multivisceral, liver-intestinal, or isolated intestinal transplants were given to recipients. Study-wide points: There was an association between peak levels of circulating GvH clones and early post-transplant HvG declines.

Notes on this clone: Its antigen is not identified.

This table comes from immunoSEQ multiplex PCR, and its TCRdb copy is limited to in-frame clones, with some not included. The data show some 83,000 clones, roughly 91% seen once. This CDR3 is built from 13 residues. From germline, CDR1 is SQVTM and CDR2 ANQGSEA. The V end was cut by 7 bases, the J end by 6 bases, with 16 bases between. The origin of this receptor is a human donor who received an intestinal transplant. The sequences come from unstimulated CD4+ T cells sorted from spleen or lymph node cells, collected before intestinal transplant. V is TRBV29-1 and J is TRBJ2-4, with D perhaps TRBD2 (5 bases). CDR3 DNA sequence: TGCAGCGGTTCCGACGGGGTTCCAAACATTCAGTACTTC. Its translation is CSGSDGVPNIQYF.